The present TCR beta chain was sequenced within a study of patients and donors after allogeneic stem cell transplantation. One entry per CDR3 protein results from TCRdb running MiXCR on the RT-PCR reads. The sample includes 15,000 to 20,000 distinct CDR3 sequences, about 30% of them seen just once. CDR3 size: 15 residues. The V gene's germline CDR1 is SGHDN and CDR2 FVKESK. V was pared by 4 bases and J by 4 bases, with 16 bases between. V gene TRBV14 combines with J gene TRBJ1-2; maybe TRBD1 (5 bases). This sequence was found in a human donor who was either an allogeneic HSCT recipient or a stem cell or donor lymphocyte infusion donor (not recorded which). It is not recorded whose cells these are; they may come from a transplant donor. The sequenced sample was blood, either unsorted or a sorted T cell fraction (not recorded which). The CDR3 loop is CASSPVGTYGYGYTF. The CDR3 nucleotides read TGTGCCAGCAGCCCCGTAGGGACCTATGGCTATGGCTACACCTTC.